Described below is a single T cell receptor beta chain sequence and its context. Its target is unknown. For every subset, genomic DNA was evenly distributed across several immunoSEQ plates. The data were produced by immunoSEQ multiplex PCR, yet TCRdb's version contains in-frame clones alone and is incomplete. The repertoire holds fewer than 850,000 clones, with 72% as singletons. The sample comes from a study of shared clonotypes between healthy human individuals. Whole-study context: Researchers drew samples from a couple of women and three men aged 18 to 49. Each donor contributed plates that comprised three CD4 naive, three CD4 memory, two CD8 naive and one CD8 memory. Study findings and constraints: In general, naive subsets displayed greater estimated richness than memory subsets did.

V was pared by 0 bases and J by 8 bases, with 16 bases between. In germline, CDR1 is GTSNPN, CDR2 SVGIG (reference sequence). This CDR3 has 15 residues. Sequenced material: memory CD4+ T cells sorted from blood. The subset denotes: CD45RA-negative fraction. This rearrangement joins TRBV30 to TRBJ1-4; no clear D gene. The sequence derives from a woman under 40 in good health. In nucleotides, the CDR3 is TGTGCCTGGAGTGTACACAACCCCCAAGGGGAAAAACTGTTTTTT. Its translation: CAWSVHNPQGEKLFF. Full variable domain (rest looked up from reference TRBV30 and TRBJ1-4): SQTIHQWPATLVQPVGSPLSLECTVEGTSNPNLYWYRQAAGRGLQLLFYSVGIGQISSEVPQNLSASRPQDRQFILSSKKLLLSDSGFYLCAWSVHNPQGEKLFFGSGTQLSVL.